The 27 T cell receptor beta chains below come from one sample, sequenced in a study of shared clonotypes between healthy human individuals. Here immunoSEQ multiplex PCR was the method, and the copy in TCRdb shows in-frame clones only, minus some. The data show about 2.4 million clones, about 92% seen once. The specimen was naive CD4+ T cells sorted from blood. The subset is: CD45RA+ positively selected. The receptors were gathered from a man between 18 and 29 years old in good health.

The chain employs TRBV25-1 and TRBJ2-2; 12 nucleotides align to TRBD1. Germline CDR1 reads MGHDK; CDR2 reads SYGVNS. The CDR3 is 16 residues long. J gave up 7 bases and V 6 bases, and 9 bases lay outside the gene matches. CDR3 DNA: TGTGCCAGCAGAAAACCCGGGACAGGGGGCATCGGGGAGCTGTTTTTT. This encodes CASRKPGTGGIGELFF.

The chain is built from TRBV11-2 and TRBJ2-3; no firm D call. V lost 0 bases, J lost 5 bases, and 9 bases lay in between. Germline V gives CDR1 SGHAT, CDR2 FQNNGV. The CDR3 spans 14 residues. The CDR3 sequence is CASSLDRSGDTQYF. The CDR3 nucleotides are TGTGCCAGCAGCTTAGACCGCTCAGGAGATACGCAGTATTTT.

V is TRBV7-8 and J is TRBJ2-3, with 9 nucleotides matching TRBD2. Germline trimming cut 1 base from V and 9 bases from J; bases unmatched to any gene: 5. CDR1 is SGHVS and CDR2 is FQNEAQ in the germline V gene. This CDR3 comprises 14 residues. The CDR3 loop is CASSLEGGGATQYF. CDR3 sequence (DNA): TGTGCCAGCAGCTTAGAGGGCGGGGGGGCCACGCAGTATTTT.

This CDR3 reads CASSLRVHGYTF. The CDR3 DNA reads TGTGCCAGCAGTCTCAGGGTCCATGGCTACACCTTC. The J gene is TRBJ1-2, the V gene TRBV28; D is possibly TRBD1 (5 bases). Trimming removed 5 bases from V and 6 bases from J, with 10 bases in between. In germline, CDR1 is MDHEN, CDR2 SYDVKM. The CDR3 spans 12 residues.

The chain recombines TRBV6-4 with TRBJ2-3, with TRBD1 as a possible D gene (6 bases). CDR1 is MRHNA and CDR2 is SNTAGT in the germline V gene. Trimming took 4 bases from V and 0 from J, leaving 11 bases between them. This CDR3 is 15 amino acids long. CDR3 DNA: TGTGCCAGCAGTGTACAGGGCGTGAGCACAGATACGCAGTATTTT. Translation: CASSVQGVSTDTQYF.

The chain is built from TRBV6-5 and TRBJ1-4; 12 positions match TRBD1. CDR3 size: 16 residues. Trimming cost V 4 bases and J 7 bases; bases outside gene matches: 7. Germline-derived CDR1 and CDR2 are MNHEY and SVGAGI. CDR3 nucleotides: TGTGCCAGCAGTTCCGGGACAGGGGGCGTCGGTGAAAAACTGTTTTTT. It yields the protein CASSSGTGGVGEKLFF.

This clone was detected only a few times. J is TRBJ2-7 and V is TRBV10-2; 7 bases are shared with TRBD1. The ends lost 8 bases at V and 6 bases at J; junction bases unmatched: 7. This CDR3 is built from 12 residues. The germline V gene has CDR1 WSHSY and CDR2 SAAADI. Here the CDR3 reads CASGTGETEQYF. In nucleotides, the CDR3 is TGCGCCAGCGGAACAGGGGAAACCGAGCAGTACTTC.

The CDR3 bases are TGTGCCAGCAGTCGAACATCTTACACTGAAGCTTTCTTT. Amino acids: CASSRTSYTEAFF. V gene TRBV6-5 combines with J gene TRBJ1-1; no firm D call. The CDR3 totals 13 residues. Germline values: CDR1 MNHEY, CDR2 SVGAGI. V lost 5 bases to trimming and J lost 3 bases, with 10 bases between them.

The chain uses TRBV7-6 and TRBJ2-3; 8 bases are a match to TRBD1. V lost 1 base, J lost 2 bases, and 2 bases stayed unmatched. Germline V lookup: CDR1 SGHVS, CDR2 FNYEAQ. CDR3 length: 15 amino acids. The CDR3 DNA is TGTGCCAGCAGCTTAGGGACAGGGCCCACAGATACGCAGTATTTT. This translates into CASSLGTGPTDTQYF.

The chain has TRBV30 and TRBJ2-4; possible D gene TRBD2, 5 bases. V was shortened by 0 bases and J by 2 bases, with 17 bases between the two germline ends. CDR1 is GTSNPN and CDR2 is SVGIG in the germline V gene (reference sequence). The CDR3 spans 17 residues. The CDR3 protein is CAWSVLGVGSTKNIQYF. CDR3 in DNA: TGTGCCTGGAGTGTACTAGGTGTAGGGTCCACCAAAAACATTCAGTACTTC.

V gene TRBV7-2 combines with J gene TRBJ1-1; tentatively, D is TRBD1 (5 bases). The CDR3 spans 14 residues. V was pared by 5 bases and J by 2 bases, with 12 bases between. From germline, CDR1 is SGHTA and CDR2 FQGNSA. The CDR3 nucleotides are TGTGCCAGCAGCCCCCACGACAGTAACACTGAAGCTTTCTTT. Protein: CASSPHDSNTEAFF.

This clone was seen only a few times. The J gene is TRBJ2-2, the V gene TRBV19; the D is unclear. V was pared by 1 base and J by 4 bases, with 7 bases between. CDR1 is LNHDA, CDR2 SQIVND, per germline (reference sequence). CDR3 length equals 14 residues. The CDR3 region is CASSIAPLTGELFF. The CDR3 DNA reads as TGTGCCAGTAGTATAGCCCCCCTCACCGGGGAGCTGTTTTTT.

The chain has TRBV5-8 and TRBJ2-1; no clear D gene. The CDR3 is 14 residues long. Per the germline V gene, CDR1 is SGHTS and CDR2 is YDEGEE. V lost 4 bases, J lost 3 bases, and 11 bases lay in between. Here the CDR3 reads CASSLGTHYNEQFF. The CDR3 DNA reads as TGTGCCAGCAGCCTTGGAACTCACTACAATGAGCAGTTCTTC.

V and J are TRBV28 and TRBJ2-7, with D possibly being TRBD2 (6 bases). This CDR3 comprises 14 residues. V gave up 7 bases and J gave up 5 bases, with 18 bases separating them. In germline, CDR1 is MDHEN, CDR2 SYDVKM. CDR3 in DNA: TGTGCCAGCACCTTGGGGGGTTACGGGCACGAGCAGTACTTC. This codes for CASTLGGYGHEQYF.

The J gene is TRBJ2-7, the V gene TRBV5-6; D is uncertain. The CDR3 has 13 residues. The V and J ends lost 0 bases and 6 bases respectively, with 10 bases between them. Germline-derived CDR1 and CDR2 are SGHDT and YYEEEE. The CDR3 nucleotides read TGTGCCAGCAGCTTGGGCAGACGATCCGAGCAGTACTTC. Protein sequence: CASSLGRRSEQYF.

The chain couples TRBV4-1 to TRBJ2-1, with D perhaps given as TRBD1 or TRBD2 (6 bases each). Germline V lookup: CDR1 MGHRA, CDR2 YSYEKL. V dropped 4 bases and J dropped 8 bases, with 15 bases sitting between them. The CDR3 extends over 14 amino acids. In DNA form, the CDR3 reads TGCGCCAGCAGCCGCCTGAGGGGGGTCGATGAGCAGTTCTTC. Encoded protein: CASSRLRGVDEQFF.

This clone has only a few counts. CDR3 nucleotides: TGTGCCAGCAGCTTAGAGCGTGATAGGTATGGCTACACCTTC. It yields the protein CASSLERDRYGYTF. V and J are TRBV7-9 and TRBJ1-2, with D uncertain. The germline V and J ends were trimmed by 1 base and 5 bases, with 11 bases remaining between them. Per germline, CDR1 SEHNR and CDR2 FQNEAQ (reference sequence). The CDR3 is 14 amino acids.

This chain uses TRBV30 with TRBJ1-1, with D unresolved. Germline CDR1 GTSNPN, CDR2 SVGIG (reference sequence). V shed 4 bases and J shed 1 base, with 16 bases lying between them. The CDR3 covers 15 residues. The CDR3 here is CAWTSDVPSNTEAFF. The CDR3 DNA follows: TGTGCCTGGACGTCGGACGTCCCCTCGAACACTGAAGCTTTCTTT.

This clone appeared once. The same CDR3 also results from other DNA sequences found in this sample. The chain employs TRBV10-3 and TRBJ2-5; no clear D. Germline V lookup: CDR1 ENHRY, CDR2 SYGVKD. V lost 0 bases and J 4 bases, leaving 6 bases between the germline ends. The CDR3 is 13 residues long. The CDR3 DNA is TGTGCCATCAGTGAGTCGGTTGGAGAGACCCAGTACTTC. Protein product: CAISESVGETQYF.

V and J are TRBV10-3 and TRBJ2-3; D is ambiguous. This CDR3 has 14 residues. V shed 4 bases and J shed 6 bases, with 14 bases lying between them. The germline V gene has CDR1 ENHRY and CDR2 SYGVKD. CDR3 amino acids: CAISGAPVGDTQYF. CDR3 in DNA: TGTGCCATCAGTGGGGCACCGGTAGGGGATACGCAGTATTTT.

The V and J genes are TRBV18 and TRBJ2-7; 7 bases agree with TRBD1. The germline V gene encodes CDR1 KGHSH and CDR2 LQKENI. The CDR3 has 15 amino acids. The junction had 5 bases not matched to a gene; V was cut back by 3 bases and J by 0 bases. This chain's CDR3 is CASSPGQSYSYEQYF. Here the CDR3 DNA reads TGTGCCAGCTCACCGGGACAGAGTTACTCCTACGAGCAGTACTTC.

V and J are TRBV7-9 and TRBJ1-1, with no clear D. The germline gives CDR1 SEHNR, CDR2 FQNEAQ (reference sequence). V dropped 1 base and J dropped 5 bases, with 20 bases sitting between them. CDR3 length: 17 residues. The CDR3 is CASSLGSFGRQETEAFF. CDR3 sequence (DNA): TGTGCCAGCAGCTTAGGGAGCTTCGGCAGACAAGAGACTGAAGCTTTCTTT.

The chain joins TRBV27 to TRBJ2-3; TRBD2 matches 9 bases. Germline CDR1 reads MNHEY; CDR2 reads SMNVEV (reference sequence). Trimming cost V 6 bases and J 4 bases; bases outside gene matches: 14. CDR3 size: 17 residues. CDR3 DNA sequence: TGTGCCAGCAGCCCCGGGGCGGGGGGGCTTAAGCCAGATACGCAGTATTTT. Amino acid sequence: CASSPGAGGLKPDTQYF.

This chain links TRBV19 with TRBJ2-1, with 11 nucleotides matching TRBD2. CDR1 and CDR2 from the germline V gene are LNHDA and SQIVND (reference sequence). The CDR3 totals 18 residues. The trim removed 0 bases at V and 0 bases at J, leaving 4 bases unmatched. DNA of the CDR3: TGTGCCAGTAGTATAGAGGAGACTAGCGGGATCTCCTACAATGAGCAGTTCTTC. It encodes CASSIEETSGISYNEQFF.

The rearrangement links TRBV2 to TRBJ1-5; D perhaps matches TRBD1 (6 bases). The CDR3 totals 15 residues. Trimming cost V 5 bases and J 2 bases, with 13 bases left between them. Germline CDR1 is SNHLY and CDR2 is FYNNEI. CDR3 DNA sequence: TGTGCCAGCAGTTCCAGGGGAGGCGGCAATCAGCCCCAGCATTTT. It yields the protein CASSSRGGGNQPQHF. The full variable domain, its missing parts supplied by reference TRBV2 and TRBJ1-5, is EPEVTQTPSHQVTQMGQEVILRCVPISNHLYFYWYRQILGQKVEFLVSFYNNEISEKSEIFDDQFSVERPDGSNFTLKIRSTKLEDSAMYFCASSSRGGGNQPQHFGDGTRLSIL.

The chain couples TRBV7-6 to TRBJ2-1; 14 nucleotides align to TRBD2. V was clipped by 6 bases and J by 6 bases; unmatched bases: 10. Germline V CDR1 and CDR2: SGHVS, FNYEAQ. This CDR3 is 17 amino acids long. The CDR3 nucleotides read TGTGCCAGCAGTCGATTCACCGGGACTAGCGGGGGCAATGAGCAGTTCTTC. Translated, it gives CASSRFTGTSGGNEQFF.

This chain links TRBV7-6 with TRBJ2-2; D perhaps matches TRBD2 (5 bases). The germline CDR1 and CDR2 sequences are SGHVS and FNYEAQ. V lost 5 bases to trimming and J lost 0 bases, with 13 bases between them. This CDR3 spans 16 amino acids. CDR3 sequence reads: CASSPYAGTNTGELFF. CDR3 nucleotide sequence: TGTGCCAGCAGCCCATACGCCGGGACGAACACCGGGGAGCTGTTTTTT.